The 3 T cell receptor beta chains reported below all come from one sample, sequenced in a study of blood T cell repertoires in COVID-19. Profiling relied on immunoSEQ multiplex PCR, and the TCRdb table lists in-frame clones only, not all of them. The sample records 110,000 to 150,000 clones, more than 75% being singletons. Source material: peripheral blood. The origin of the receptors is a human donor in a cohort sampled during active COVID-19.

The chain recombines TRBV7-9 with TRBJ2-1; 8 bases are shared with TRBD1. The CDR3 covers 15 residues. Germline lookup yields CDR1 SEHNR and CDR2 FQNEAQ (reference sequence). V lost 4 bases to trimming and J lost 5 bases; unmatched junction nucleotides: 7. CDR3 DNA sequence: TGTGCCAGCAGCTCCTGGACAGGGTCCAACAATGAGCAGTTCTTC. This encodes CASSSWTGSNNEQFF.

V gene TRBV30 combines with J gene TRBJ2-5, with 7 positions matching TRBD2. This CDR3 is 11 amino acids long. Germline V gene data show CDR1 as GTSNPN and CDR2 as SVGIG (reference sequence). The ends lost 5 bases at V and 5 bases at J; junction bases unmatched: 2. As DNA, the CDR3 is TGTGCCTGGTGGGGGGGGGAGACCCAGTACTTC. It encodes CAWWGGETQYF.

The rearrangement links TRBV9 to TRBJ2-7, with D tentatively TRBD2 (6 bases). Trimming left V 4 bases short and J 3 bases short, with 14 bases between. The length of the CDR3 is 14 residues. Per the germline V gene, CDR1 is SGDLS and CDR2 is YYNGEE. The CDR3 DNA sequence: TGTGCCAGCAGCCCAGGTGGTAGCGGCTACGAGCAGTACTTC. This encodes CASSPGGSGYEQYF. The full variable domain, in which reference TRBV9 and TRBJ2-7 provide the parts outside the CDR3, is DSGVTQTPKHLITATGQRVTLRCSPRSGDLSVYWYQQSLDQGLQFLIQYYNGEERAKGNILERFSAQQFPDLHSELNLSSLELGDSALYFCASSPGGSGYEQYFGPGTRLTVT.